The 20 T cell receptor beta chains below all came from one sample that was sequenced in a study of blood T cell repertoires in COVID-19. Repertoires were generated with immunoSEQ multiplex PCR, while TCRdb's copy carries only in-frame clones and drops some. This sample has under 150,000 clones; over 80% occur once, and the top ten carry roughly 2.9%. Source material: peripheral blood. All receptors come from a woman aged 40 to 50 with active or convalescent COVID-19.

The chain uses TRBV28 and TRBJ2-5, with TRBD2 matching over 7 bases. The ends lost 5 bases at V and 5 bases at J; junction bases unmatched: 17. CDR1 MDHEN and CDR2 SYDVKM come from the germline V gene. The CDR3 extends over 17 amino acids. CDR3 amino acids: CASSVTLGARGGETQYF. The CDR3 region has the DNA TGTGCCAGCAGTGTCACGCTCGGGGCCCGGGGAGGGGAGACCCAGTACTTC.

This sequence joins TRBV3-1 (or the pseudogene TRBV3-2) and TRBJ1-1, with a possible D match to TRBD1 (5 bases). Per the germline V gene, CDR1 is LGHDT and CDR2 is YNNKEL (reference sequence). CDR3 length equals 14 residues. The V end was cut by 5 bases, the J end by 6 bases, with 16 bases between. CDR3 in amino acids: CASSIVEGVSEAFF. As DNA, the CDR3 is TGTGCCAGCAGCATCGTGGAAGGGGTCTCTGAAGCTTTCTTT.

The J gene is TRBJ1-1, the V gene TRBV28; 7 nucleotides line up with TRBD1. CDR1 MDHEN and CDR2 SYDVKM come from the germline V gene. The trim removed 10 bases at V and 13 bases at J, leaving 3 bases unmatched. This CDR3 comprises 8 residues. CDR3: CATDRDFF. The CDR3 DNA reads as TGTGCCACCGACAGGGATTTCTTT.

This rearrangement joins TRBV15 to TRBJ2-1; weak D call: TRBD2 (5 bases). CDR3 length: 17 residues. V was trimmed by 1 base and J by 0 bases, leaving 13 bases between them. Looked up from germline, CDR1 is LNHNV and CDR2 is YYDKDF (reference sequence). CDR3 residues: CATSRGLATFSYNEQFF. The CDR3 nucleotides are TGTGCCACCAGCAGAGGATTAGCGACCTTCTCCTACAATGAGCAGTTCTTC.

The genes are TRBV5-1 and TRBJ2-4; D possibly corresponds to TRBD2 (5 bases). The germline V and J ends were trimmed by 4 bases and 0 bases, with 14 bases remaining between them. This CDR3 has 16 residues. CDR1 is SGHRS and CDR2 is YFSETQ in the germline V gene. Here the CDR3 reads CASSPHSGGAKNIQYF. CDR3 coding DNA: TGCGCCAGCAGCCCCCATTCCGGAGGAGCCAAAAACATTCAGTACTTC.

About this clone itself: One junction end does not reproduce the germline sequence, and a read error may be involved. This sequence joins TRBV4-3 and TRBJ1-2; D call uncertain. The CDR3 runs 14 residues. Germline CDR1 reads LGHNA; CDR2 reads YSLEER. The CDR3 spells CASSQDIWAGLSSF. CDR3 nucleotides: TGCGCCAGCAGCCAAGATATATGGGCAGGTCTTTCGAGCTTC.

This clone was found once. V usage is TRBV28 and J usage is TRBJ2-3; no clear D gene. Germline loops: CDR1 MDHEN, CDR2 SYDVKM. Trimming took 2 bases from V and 4 from J, leaving 10 bases between them. The CDR3 is 14 amino acids. CDR3: CASSLTRGADTQYF. In nucleotides, the CDR3 is TGTGCCAGCAGTTTAACCCGAGGCGCAGATACGCAGTATTTT.

This chain links TRBV25-1 with TRBJ2-1, with TRBD1 matching over 8 bases. V trimming: 3 bases; J trimming: 5 bases; junction bases outside the gene matches: 9. The CDR3 has 16 residues. CDR1 and CDR2 (germline): MGHDK, SYGVNS. DNA for the CDR3: TGTGCCAGCAGTGAGCTGACAGGGGCATATAACAATGAGCAGTTCTTC. Amino acid sequence: CASSELTGAYNNEQFF.

The chain joins TRBV11-3 to TRBJ2-1, with 7 bases identical to TRBD2. The length of the CDR3 is 12 residues. The V gene's germline CDR1 is SGHNT and CDR2 YENEEA. V shed 8 bases and J 10 bases; nucleotides not matched to a gene: 8. The CDR3 DNA is TGTGCCAGCTCACGGGGTAGCGGGGAGCAGTTCTTC. Translation gives CASSRGSGEQFF.

This clone was picked up one time. The chain combines TRBV10-3 with TRBJ2-5; 11 positions match TRBD2. Germline V gene lookup returns CDR1 ENHRY and CDR2 SYGVKD. CDR3 length: 15 residues. V was pared by 6 bases and J by 2 bases, with 5 bases of the junction left unmatched. CDR3: CAIRPASGGQETQYF. The CDR3 coding sequence is TGTGCCATCAGGCCGGCTAGCGGGGGGCAAGAGACCCAGTACTTC.

V usage is TRBV19 and J usage is TRBJ1-2, with TRBD1 as a possible D gene (5 bases). There are 11 residues in the CDR3. V dropped 9 bases and J dropped 8 bases, with 13 bases sitting between them. Germline V gene sequence: CDR1 LNHDA, CDR2 SQIVND (reference sequence). The DNA of the CDR3 is TGTGCCAGCCGACAGTCCTGGGGCTACACCTTC. This gives the protein CASRQSWGYTF.

V usage is TRBV7-9 and J usage is TRBJ2-1; 10 bases agree with TRBD2. Germline assignment: CDR1 SEHNR and CDR2 FQNEAQ (reference sequence). Losses at the gene ends were 1 base for V and 0 bases for J; bases not matched to a gene: 9. The CDR3 runs to 19 residues. The CDR3 DNA reads TGTGCCAGCAGCTTAGGTAGCGGGAGGTACCAAAGCTCCTACAATGAGCAGTTCTTC. As protein: CASSLGSGRYQSSYNEQFF.

The V call is TRBV6-6, the J call TRBJ1-5, with TRBD1 identical over 11 bases. The CDR3 extends over 14 amino acids. Germline V gene sequence: CDR1 MNHNY, CDR2 SVGAGI (reference sequence). Trimming removed 6 bases from V and 11 bases from J; junction bases left unmatched: 9. CDR3 region: CASSLGQGGGSQHF. As DNA, the CDR3 is TGTGCCAGCAGCCTGGGACAGGGGGGAGGGTCCCAGCATTTT.

This clone was counted a single time. The V call is TRBV28, the J call TRBJ2-7, with 8 positions matching TRBD2. V was pared by 3 bases and J by 2 bases, with 3 bases of the junction left unmatched. The germline V gene encodes CDR1 MDHEN and CDR2 SYDVKM. The CDR3 totals 14 residues. The DNA of the CDR3 is TGTGCCAGCAGTTTTTTCGGGGGGGCCTACGAGCAGTACTTC. Protein sequence: CASSFFGGAYEQYF.

This sequence joins TRBV11-2 and TRBJ2-7; D gene unclear. The V and J ends lost 2 bases and 1 base respectively, with 3 bases between them. CDR3 size: 12 residues. From germline, CDR1 is SGHAT and CDR2 FQNNGV. The CDR3 DNA follows: TGTGCCAGCAGCTTATTATCCTACGAGCAGTACTTC. As protein: CASSLLSYEQYF.

The V and J genes are TRBV11-2 and TRBJ1-2; D ambiguous. CDR3 size: 17 residues. Trimming removed 0 bases from V and 3 bases from J, with 17 bases in between. Germline lookup yields CDR1 SGHAT and CDR2 FQNNGV. The CDR3 coding sequence is TGTGCCAGCAGCTTAGATCCGGGGTGGTTAGGAGACTATGGCTACACCTTC. The encoded protein is CASSLDPGWLGDYGYTF.

V gene TRBV3-1 (or the pseudogene TRBV3-2) combines with J gene TRBJ1-1, with 8 bases aligning to TRBD1. Trimming cost V 2 bases and J 9 bases; bases outside gene matches: 11. Germline V gene data show CDR1 as LGHDT and CDR2 as YNNKEL (reference sequence). The CDR3 is 15 amino acids. CDR3 protein: CASSQNLGRGLKAFF. The CDR3 DNA follows: TGTGCCAGCAGCCAAAATTTGGGCAGGGGGCTAAAAGCTTTCTTT.

This rearrangement joins TRBV28 to TRBJ1-1; unclear D gene. Germline lookup yields CDR1 MDHEN and CDR2 SYDVKM. V lost 10 bases and J 0 bases, leaving 12 bases between the germline ends. The CDR3 consists of 13 residues. CDR3 in DNA: TGTGCCATCGGAGGGCCTATGAACACTGAAGCTTTCTTT. Protein: CAIGGPMNTEAFF.

The sample holds one count of this clone. The rearrangement uses TRBV28 and TRBJ2-1; D is unclear. Trimming pared 2 bases from V and 14 bases from J, leaving 19 bases between. The CDR3 totals 14 residues. Germline V gene lookup returns CDR1 MDHEN and CDR2 SYDVKM. In DNA, the CDR3 is TGTGCCAGCAGTTTAACTTCCCCAAGCGCATACGAGTTCTTC. This encodes CASSLTSPSAYEFF.

The rearrangement uses TRBV5-1 and TRBJ1-1; weak D call: TRBD1 (6 bases). Deletions cut 4 bases from V and 3 bases from J, with 16 bases between. The germline CDR1 and CDR2 sequences are SGHRS and YFSETQ. The CDR3 loop spans 15 amino acids. CDR3 in amino acids: CASSRSAGVDTEAFF. Written as DNA, the CDR3 is TGCGCCAGCAGCCGCTCGGCAGGGGTGGACACTGAAGCTTTCTTT. Full variable domain (rest looked up from reference TRBV5-1 and TRBJ1-1): KAGVTQTPRYLIKTRGQQVTLSCSPISGHRSVSWYQQTPGQGLQFLFEYFSETQRNKGNFPGRFSGRQFSNSRSEMNVSTLELGDSALYLCASSRSAGVDTEAFFGQGTRLTVV.